Listed below are T cell receptor beta chains from one sample, sequenced in a study of shared clonotypes between healthy human individuals. Assay: immunoSEQ multiplex PCR; the TCRdb copy retains only in-frame clones and omits some. The data hold around 500,000 clones, with almost 80% observed a single time. Source material: PBMCs. The receptors were sampled from a woman aged 40 to 50 in good health. Some clones in this sample may be carry-over from other donors' samples. Both conserved end residues are part of each CDR3. D genes are given only for firm matches. The size of a clone is reported for some rows only, either as once, few or many, or as a class for expanded clones.

TRBD2	.	TRBJ2-5	TRBV11-3	CASSPGTSGSQETQYF	TGTGCCAGCAGCCCAGGGACTAGCGGGAGCCAAGAGACCCAGTACTTC
.	.	TRBJ1-2	TRBV28	CASRPWRQGRGGYTF	TGTGCCAGCAGGCCGTGGCGGCAGGGGAGGGGTGGCTACACCTTC
TRBD2	.	TRBJ2-7	TRBV11-2	CASSRTSGRAPLEQYF	TGTGCCAGCAGCCGCACTAGCGGGAGGGCCCCACTCGAGCAGTACTTC
TRBD1	.	TRBJ1-2	TRBV30	CAWSPSRGQEDYGYTF	TGTGCCTGGAGTCCGAGCAGGGGGCAGGAAGACTATGGCTACACCTTC
TRBD1	.	TRBJ2-5	TRBV6-1	CASRATGAVKQYF	TGTGCCAGCAGGGCGACAGGGGCGGTCAAGCAGTACTTC
TRBD1	once	TRBJ2-2	TRBV6-6	CASSPLAGGPGELFF	TGTGCCAGCAGTCCCCTGGCAGGGGGTCCCGGGGAGCTGTTTTTT
.	.	TRBJ1-1	TRBV7-9	CASSLEGSTEAFF	TGTGCCAGCAGCTTAGAGGGGAGCACTGAAGCTTTCTTT
.	few	TRBJ2-4	TRBV11-2	CASSLSRGGNIQYF	TGTGCCAGCAGCTTATCTCGGGGCGGTAACATTCAGTACTTC
TRBD1	.	TRBJ1-1	TRBV5-1	CASSLRGQGGTEAFF	TGCGCCAGCAGCTTGCGTGGACAGGGAGGCACTGAAGCTTTCTTT
.	.	TRBJ2-7	TRBV7-2	CASSFRDYEQYF	TGTGCCAGCAGCTTCAGGGACTACGAGCAGTACTTC
TRBD1	few	TRBJ2-7	TRBV7-9	CASSPGGDRGRYEQYF	TGTGCCAGCAGCCCAGGTGGCGACAGGGGGAGATACGAGCAGTACTTC
TRBD1	.	TRBJ1-5	TRBV27	CASSTQGARQPQHF	TGTGCCAGCAGCACACAGGGGGCGAGACAGCCCCAGCATTTT
.	.	TRBJ1-1	TRBV5-8	CASSLYGGSVNTEAFF	TGTGCCAGCAGCTTGTATGGGGGCTCTGTGAACACTGAAGCTTTCTTT
.	.	TRBJ2-7	TRBV6-1	CASSEGSEQYF	TGTGCCAGCAGTGAAGGGTCTGAGCAGTACTTC
TRBD1	once	TRBJ1-6	TRBV6-1	CAASALGQNNSPLHF	TGTGCCGCATCGGCGCTGGGACAGAATAATTCACCCCTCCACTTT
.	.	TRBJ2-2	TRBV9	CASSVGTSQTGELFF	TGTGCCAGCAGCGTAGGTACCTCCCAAACCGGGGAGCTGTTTTTT
TRBD1	.	TRBJ1-1	TRBV29-1	CSVGRTGMNTEAFF	TGCAGCGTTGGGCGGACAGGGATGAACACTGAAGCTTTCTTT
.	.	TRBJ2-7	TRBV5-1	CASSSSGGYEQYF	TGCGCCAGCAGCTCCTCGGGCGGCTACGAGCAGTACTTC
.	.	TRBJ2-5	TRBV7-9	CASSLRGSPQETQYF	TGTGCCAGCAGCTTAAGAGGTAGCCCGCAAGAGACCCAGTACTTC
TRBD1	.	TRBJ1-1	TRBV9	CASSVDAQGANTEAFF	TGTGCCAGCAGCGTAGATGCGCAGGGGGCGAACACTGAAGCTTTCTTT
.	.	TRBJ2-6	TRBV29-1	CSVLTGFGANVLTF	TGCAGCGTCTTGACAGGCTTCGGGGCCAACGTCCTGACTTTC
TRBD1	.	TRBJ2-1	TRBV6-4	CASSAGQYNEQFF	TGTGCCAGCAGTGCGGGACAGTACAATGAGCAGTTCTTC
.	.	TRBJ2-3	TRBV4-1	CASSLLTTSTDTQYF	TGCGCCAGCAGCCTCCTGACCACTAGCACAGATACGCAGTATTTT
TRBD1	.	TRBJ2-1	TRBV7-3	CASSAGTGGSPTPYNEQFF	TGTGCCAGCAGCGCCGGGACAGGGGGCAGTCCAACCCCCTACAATGAGCAGTTCTTC
.	few	TRBJ2-2	TRBV19	CATFGLNTGELFF	TGTGCCACGTTCGGGCTTAACACCGGGGAGCTGTTTTTT
TRBD2	many	TRBJ2-3	TRBV5-6	CASSWAGVPDTQYF	TGTGCCAGCAGCTGGGCGGGAGTCCCGGATACGCAGTATTTT
.	.	TRBJ2-5	TRBV10-3	CAISSGAGGETQYF	TGTGCCATCAGTTCGGGGGCAGGAGGAGAGACCCAGTACTTC
TRBD1	few	TRBJ1-6	TRBV27	CASSLTGGAAYSPLHF	TGTGCCAGCAGTTTGACAGGGGGCGCGGCATATTCACCCCTCCACTTT
.	.	TRBJ1-6	TRBV6-1	CASNHQDDFNSPLHF	TGTGCCAGCAACCATCAGGACGACTTTAATTCACCCCTCCACTTT